The 20 T cell receptor beta chains in this list originate from one sample, sequenced in a study of T cell repertoires in cytomegalovirus infection. MiXCR, applied by TCRdb to the reads, yields one record per CDR3 protein. The data show around 430,000 distinct CDR3 sequences, 40% to 50% seen once. No antigen is known for these receptors. Source: cultured PBMCs, taken from culture after CMV antigen stimulation. These receptors originate from a human donor in good health (CMV status not recorded). Some clones in this sample may be carry-over from other donors' samples.

The chain joins TRBV6-5 to TRBJ2-1, with a possible D match to TRBD1 (5 bases). There are 13 residues in the CDR3. Trimming left V 6 bases short and J 2 bases short, with 8 bases between. Germline loops: CDR1 MNHEY, CDR2 SVGAGI. CDR3 sequence: CASRDKPYNEQFF. The CDR3 DNA is TGTGCCAGCAGGGACAAGCCCTACAATGAGCAGTTCTTC.

In this sample, this clonotype turned up many times. The gene calls are TRBV7-2 and TRBJ2-3; 14 nucleotides match TRBD2. Germline values: CDR1 SGHTA, CDR2 FQGNSA. The CDR3 has 16 amino acids. V trimming: 6 bases; J trimming: 4 bases; junction bases outside the gene matches: 6. The CDR3 region is CASRPGTSGSADTQYF. In DNA, the CDR3 is TGTGCCAGCAGACCCGGGACTAGCGGGAGCGCAGATACGCAGTATTTT.

This clonotype was seen more than once but under ten times. J is TRBJ2-2 and V is TRBV7-8, with D tentatively TRBD2 (5 bases). The V end was cut by 3 bases, the J end by 5 bases, with 13 bases between. The germline V gene has CDR1 SGHVS and CDR2 FQNEAQ. CDR3 size: 15 residues. CDR3 sequence (DNA): TGTGCCAGCAGCTTTAGCCGGGTAGCGACCGGGGAGCTGTTTTTT. This gives the protein CASSFSRVATGELFF. Complete variable domain (other parts from reference TRBV7-8 and TRBJ2-2): GAGVSQSPRYKVAKRGQDVALRCDPISGHVSLFWYQQALGQGPEFLTYFQNEAQLDKSGLPSDRFFAERPEGSVSTLKIQRTQQEDSAVYLCASSFSRVATGELFFGEGSRLTVL.

The chain is built from TRBV4-2 and TRBJ2-2; TRBD2 is a possible D gene (5 bases). V lost 4 bases and J lost 0, with 15 bases in between. CDR3 length equals 17 residues. Germline CDR1 LGHNA, CDR2 YNFKEQ. CDR3 nucleotides: TGTGCCAGCAGCCGCCGTTTAGCGAATACGAACACCGGGGAGCTGTTTTTT. It is translated as CASSRRLANTNTGELFF.

This clonotype showed up just a few times. This chain uses TRBV7-2 with TRBJ1-1; 7 bases map to TRBD1. V lost 5 bases to trimming and J lost 8 bases; unmatched junction nucleotides: 5. Germline loops: CDR1 SGHTA, CDR2 FQGNSA. This CDR3 is 12 amino acids long. DNA of the CDR3: TGTGCCAGCAGCGCAGGGACAGACGAAGCTTTCTTT. This translates into CASSAGTDEAFF.

V is TRBV11-2 and J is TRBJ1-1; D gene uncertain. Per germline, CDR1 SGHAT and CDR2 FQNNGV. The CDR3 is made up of 18 amino acids. The V and J ends lost 1 base and 1 base respectively, with 19 bases between them. CDR3: CASSLGFGGPPWNTEAFF. In DNA, the CDR3 is TGTGCCAGCAGCTTAGGGTTCGGTGGACCTCCCTGGAACACTGAAGCTTTCTTT.

This clonotype showed up many times. The genes are TRBV7-8 and TRBJ2-1, with 10 nucleotides matching TRBD1. The CDR3 runs 17 residues. V was clipped by 5 bases and J by 6 bases; unmatched bases: 13. Germline V gene lookup returns CDR1 SGHVS and CDR2 FQNEAQ. In DNA, the CDR3 is TGTGCCAGCAGCCCCAACCGGGACAGGGGCCGCCTCAATGAGCAGTTCTTC. Amino acid sequence: CASSPNRDRGRLNEQFF. Complete variable domain (other parts from reference TRBV7-8 and TRBJ2-1): GAGVSQSPRYKVAKRGQDVALRCDPISGHVSLFWYQQALGQGPEFLTYFQNEAQLDKSGLPSDRFFAERPEGSVSTLKIQRTQQEDSAVYLCASSPNRDRGRLNEQFFGPGTRLTVL.

The chain has TRBV20-1 and TRBJ2-3; D remains ambiguous. With 6 bases removed from V and 0 bases from J, the gap between germline ends came to 22 bases. The CDR3 length is 17 residues. CDR1 is DFQATT and CDR2 is SNEGSKA in the germline V gene (reference sequence). The CDR3 bases are TGCAGTGCGTTATTAGCTCAACCCACCGCTAGCACAGATACGCAGTATTTT. Translating it yields CSALLAQPTASTDTQYF.

The gene calls are TRBV25-1 and TRBJ1-2; no clear D gene. CDR3 length equals 14 residues. CDR1 is MGHDK and CDR2 is SYGVNS in the germline V gene. V shed 2 bases and J shed 2 bases, with 9 bases lying between them. DNA for the CDR3: TGTGCCAGCAGTGAACTTTGGCAGAACTATGGCTACACCTTC. Residues: CASSELWQNYGYTF.

This chain links TRBV29-1 with TRBJ1-4; TRBD1 might be the D (6 bases). Trimming left V 7 bases short and J 7 bases short, with 16 bases between. CDR1 is SQVTM, CDR2 ANQGSEA, per germline. The CDR3 covers 13 residues. The CDR3 loop is CSAQTGGSEKLFF. The CDR3 nucleotides are TGCAGCGCCCAGACAGGCGGTAGTGAAAAACTGTTTTTT.

This clonotype was counted between two and nine times. The rearrangement joins TRBV7-2 to TRBJ1-1; 12 positions match TRBD1. The CDR3 contains 17 residues. V was pared by 5 bases and J by 3 bases, with 10 bases of the junction left unmatched. The germline V gene encodes CDR1 SGHTA and CDR2 FQGNSA. The CDR3 DNA follows: TGTGCCAGCAGCCTACATAGGGACAGGGGGCTGGACACTGAAGCTTTCTTT. Its translation is CASSLHRDRGLDTEAFF. Complete variable domain (other parts from reference TRBV7-2 and TRBJ1-1): GAGVSQSPSNKVTEKGKDVELRCDPISGHTALYWYRQSLGQGLEFLIYFQGNSAPDKSGLPSDRFSAERTGGSVSTLTIQRTQQEDSAVYLCASSLHRDRGLDTEAFFGQGTRLTVV.

The rearrangement joins TRBV9 to TRBJ2-3, with 9 bases fitting TRBD2. Trimming removed 4 bases from V and 6 bases from J; junction bases left unmatched: 12. CDR3 length: 16 amino acids. From germline, CDR1 is SGDLS and CDR2 YYNGEE. DNA for the CDR3: TGTGCCAGCAGCCACCTAGCGGGGACGAATGGGGATACGCAGTATTTT. This codes for CASSHLAGTNGDTQYF.

This clonotype has just a few counts. The chain couples TRBV7-2 to TRBJ1-1; 7 positions match TRBD1. Trimming cost V 3 bases and J 5 bases; bases outside gene matches: 9. This CDR3 spans 15 amino acids. Germline CDR1 SGHTA, CDR2 FQGNSA. This chain's CDR3 is CASSLGSQGGTEAFF. CDR3 sequence (DNA): TGTGCCAGCAGCTTGGGAAGCCAGGGGGGGACTGAAGCTTTCTTT.

In this sample, this clonotype turned up once. V and J are TRBV5-4 and TRBJ2-1; weak D call: TRBD2 (8 bases). The germline V and J ends were trimmed by 6 bases and 2 bases, with 21 bases remaining between them. Looked up from germline, CDR1 is SGHNT and CDR2 is YYREEE (reference sequence). This CDR3 spans 17 amino acids. The CDR3 sequence: CASTREGRGRPYNEQFF. The CDR3, as DNA: TGTGCCAGCACCCGGGAGGGTAGGGGGCGACCCTACAATGAGCAGTTCTTC. The full variable domain, in which reference TRBV5-4 and TRBJ2-1 provide the parts outside the CDR3, is ETGVTQSPTHLIKTRGQQVTLRCSSQSGHNTVSWYQQALGQGPQFIFQYYREEENGRGNFPPRFSGLQFPNYSSELNVNALELDDSALYLCASTREGRGRPYNEQFFGPGTRLTVL.

The chain has TRBV19 and TRBJ2-6; D is undetermined. Germline CDR1 LNHDA, CDR2 SQIVND (reference sequence). The V gene lost 6 bases and the J gene lost 0 bases, with 9 bases spanning the gap. The CDR3 has 15 amino acids. CDR3 sequence: CASRSGVSGANVLTF. The CDR3, as DNA: TGTGCCAGTAGGTCGGGCGTCTCTGGGGCCAACGTCCTGACTTTC.

The chain has TRBV7-2 and TRBJ2-5; 9 nucleotides align to TRBD2. Germline CDR1 and CDR2: SGHTA and FQGNSA. V lost 1 base and J lost 2; bases outside the gene matches: 5. The CDR3 extends over 16 amino acids. As DNA, the CDR3 is TGTGCCAGCAGCTTAGGGAATAGCGGGGGTCAAGAGACCCAGTACTTC. Its protein product is CASSLGNSGGQETQYF.

The chain links TRBV28 to TRBJ1-5, with a possible D match to TRBD1 (5 bases). The V gene lost 7 bases and the J gene lost 5 bases, with 21 bases spanning the gap. Germline V lookup: CDR1 MDHEN, CDR2 SYDVKM. CDR3 length equals 16 residues. This CDR3 reads CASTPPGPFVDQPQHF. The CDR3 bases are TGTGCCAGCACCCCCCCGGGACCCTTCGTGGATCAGCCCCAGCATTTT.

This chain connects TRBV2 to TRBJ1-1, with TRBD1 identical over 9 bases. This CDR3 contains 16 residues. Germline V CDR1 and CDR2: SNHLY, FYNNEI. Losses at the gene ends were 2 bases for V and 2 bases for J; bases not matched to a gene: 6. In DNA form, the CDR3 reads TGTGCCAGCAGTGAATCCCCGACAGGGGGTAACACTGAAGCTTTCTTT. Translating it yields CASSESPTGGNTEAFF.

This rearrangement joins TRBV5-1 to TRBJ2-5, with 9 bases aligning to TRBD2. Unmatched junction bases numbered 4, after V lost 4 bases and J lost 0 bases. The germline CDR1 and CDR2 sequences are SGHRS and YFSETQ. CDR3 length: 15 amino acids. The CDR3 region has the DNA TGCGCCAGCAGCCAAGGACTAGCGCACCAAGAGACCCAGTACTTC. Its protein product is CASSQGLAHQETQYF.

V is TRBV3-1 and J is TRBJ1-5; D gene unclear. Germline assignment: CDR1 LGHDT and CDR2 YNNKEL (reference sequence). This CDR3 spans 13 amino acids. Trimming cost V 0 bases and J 7 bases, with 7 bases left between them. The CDR3 here is CASSQEGWQPQHF. The CDR3 bases are TGTGCCAGCAGCCAAGAGGGTTGGCAGCCCCAGCATTTT.